These 30 T cell receptor beta chains originate from one sample sequenced in a study of T-cell reconstitution after alpha-beta-depleted transplantation in children. Unique molecular identifiers were used in preparing the TCRbeta library. In TCRdb, the PCR reads were re-called with MiXCR into one record per CDR3 protein. Altogether 500,000 or so distinct CDR3 sequences are present, approximately 32% being singletons, with the ten largest covering under 3%. The input for sequencing was PBMCs from the stem cell graft donor, taken from the stem cell graft. These receptors originate from a human donor who donated a stem cell graft to a child with aplastic anemia.

The chain combines TRBV20-1 with TRBJ2-3; weak D call: TRBD2 (7 bases). CDR1 and CDR2 from the germline V gene are DFQATT and SNEGSKA (reference sequence). CDR3 length equals 15 residues. V lost 6 bases to trimming and J lost 2 bases, with 18 bases between them. This CDR3 is CSARRPGGLTDTQYF. The DNA of the CDR3 is TGCAGTGCCCGCCGCCCGGGGGGCCTCACAGATACGCAGTATTTT.

The table lists this clonotype with many counts. The gene calls are TRBV5-1 and TRBJ2-3; the match to TRBD2 covers 9 bases. The CDR3 totals 15 residues. Trimming at V came to 0 bases and at J to 13 bases, leaving 12 bases not matched to a gene. Per the germline V gene, CDR1 is SGHRS and CDR2 is YFSETQ. The CDR3 spells CASSLESRLAGLEYF. CDR3 DNA sequence: TGCGCCAGCAGCTTGGAGAGTCGGCTAGCGGGATTAGAGTATTTT.

This clonotype was seen a few times. DNA of the CDR3: TGTGCCAGCAGTGCCAAACAGGGTGGGAACTACGAGCAGTACTTC. Protein sequence: CASSAKQGGNYEQYF. V gene TRBV27 combines with J gene TRBJ2-7; D perhaps matches TRBD1 (6 bases). Trimming stripped 5 bases from V and 3 bases from J, with 17 bases between. CDR1 and CDR2 from the germline V gene are MNHEY and SMNVEV (reference sequence). The CDR3 loop spans 15 amino acids.

This clonotype came up a few times. J is TRBJ2-7 and V is TRBV29-1; 11 nucleotides agree with TRBD2. Germline loops: CDR1 SQVTM, CDR2 ANQGSEA. Trimming removed 4 bases from V and 4 bases from J; junction bases left unmatched: 3. The CDR3 consists of 13 residues. In DNA, the CDR3 is TGCAGCGTTGTAACTAGCGGGAGTTACGAGCAGTACTTC. Translating gives CSVVTSGSYEQYF.

There are a few counts of this clonotype. The rearrangement uses TRBV5-4 and TRBJ1-2; D is ambiguous. Between the trimmed V and J ends, which lost 5 bases and 5 bases, there was a span of 13 bases. The germline V gene has CDR1 SGHNT and CDR2 YYREEE (reference sequence). The CDR3 sequence is 13 residues long. The CDR3 loop reads CASSLDFAYGYTF. The DNA of the CDR3 is TGTGCCAGCAGTCTAGACTTCGCATATGGCTACACCTTC.

This rearrangement joins TRBV12-3 or TRBV12-4 to TRBJ2-7; TRBD1 is a possible D gene (7 bases). Trimming left V 6 bases short and J 4 bases short, with 13 bases between. CDR3 length: 13 amino acids. CDR3 residues: CASSTRGTYEQYF. CDR3 nucleotide sequence: TGTGCCAGCAGCACCAGGGGGACTTACGAGCAGTACTTC.

V gene TRBV9 combines with J gene TRBJ1-5; D possibly corresponds to TRBD1 (5 bases). V dropped 7 bases and J dropped 8 bases, with 19 bases sitting between them. Per the germline V gene, CDR1 is SGDLS and CDR2 is YYNGEE. The CDR3 runs to 14 residues. The CDR3 DNA follows: TGTGCCAGCTCTGGGGGGTCCGGAATGGAGCCCCAGCATTTT. It yields the protein CASSGGSGMEPQHF.

This clonotype was observed a few times. The chain recombines TRBV9 with TRBJ1-3; no clear D gene. Germline V CDR1 and CDR2: SGDLS, YYNGEE. The CDR3 extends over 14 amino acids. Trimming shortened V by 3 bases and J by 0 bases, and 7 bases separated the two germline ends. In DNA form, the CDR3 reads TGTGCCAGCAGCGATTGGAGCTCTGGAAACACCATATATTTT. This encodes CASSDWSSGNTIYF.

This chain uses TRBV20-1 with TRBJ2-5; TRBD1 is a possible D gene (5 bases). This CDR3 comprises 14 residues. Germline assignment: CDR1 DFQATT and CDR2 SNEGSKA (reference sequence). Trimming pared 7 bases from V and 5 bases from J, leaving 20 bases between. The CDR3, as DNA: TGCAGTGGGATAAGGGTTCCCAAGGGGGAGACCCAGTACTTC. It is translated as CSGIRVPKGETQYF.

A remark on this clonotype: At one end, the junction sequence differs from germline, possibly due to a read error. The V gene is TRBV6-1, the J gene TRBJ2-4; D perhaps matches TRBD1 (6 bases). CDR3 length: 14 amino acids. From germline, CDR1 is MNHNS and CDR2 SASEGT. CDR3 sequence reads: CASAADRGRGGRDF. The DNA of the CDR3 is TGTGCCAGCGCCGCAGATCGGGGCAGAGGGGGAAGAGACTTC.

The chain employs TRBV24-1 and TRBJ2-4, with a tentative D call TRBD1 (7 bases). Trimming removed 6 bases from V and 7 bases from J, with 12 bases in between. Looked up from germline, CDR1 is KGHDR and CDR2 is SFDVKD. The CDR3 loop spans 13 amino acids. In DNA form, the CDR3 reads TGTGCCACCAGTAAGGAGGGGGCGAACATTCAGTACTTC. Translation gives CATSKEGANIQYF.

In its sample, this clonotype was seen a few times. The chain carries TRBV25-1 and TRBJ2-1, with unresolved D. The CDR3 covers 14 residues. Germline values: CDR1 MGHDK, CDR2 SYGVNS. V was shortened by 2 bases and J by 4 bases, with 9 bases between the two germline ends. CDR3 loop: CASSEGPLYNEQFF. In DNA form, the CDR3 reads TGTGCCAGCAGTGAAGGGCCATTATACAATGAGCAGTTCTTC.

The chain joins TRBV13 to TRBJ1-1; D perhaps matches TRBD1 (6 bases). Trimming left V 4 bases short and J 5 bases short, with 20 bases between. CDR3 size: 16 residues. Per germline, CDR1 PRHDT and CDR2 FYEKMQ (reference sequence). CDR3 loop: CASSYGRDTGRTEAFF. The CDR3 DNA reads TGTGCCAGCAGCTACGGACGGGACACGGGTAGGACTGAAGCTTTCTTT. Together with reference TRBV13 and TRBJ1-1, the CDR3 gives the full variable domain: AAGVIQSPRHLIKEKRETATLKCYPIPRHDTVYWYQQGPGQDPQFLISFYEKMQSDKGSIPDRFSAQQFSDYHSELNMSSLELGDSALYFCASSYGRDTGRTEAFFGQGTRLTVV.

This chain links TRBV6-2 or TRBV6-3 with TRBJ2-4; 7 positions match TRBD1. The CDR3 extends over 14 amino acids. Looked up from germline, CDR1 is MNHEY and CDR2 is SVGEGT. V shed 2 bases, J shed 5 bases, and the junction held 3 bases outside the gene matches. The CDR3 protein is CASSYPQGENIQYF. The CDR3 bases are TGTGCCAGCAGTTACCCCCAGGGGGAAAACATTCAGTACTTC.

This clonotype was counted a few times. The rearrangement uses TRBV4-2 and TRBJ2-5, with a tentative D call TRBD1 (6 bases). CDR3 size: 15 residues. CDR1 and CDR2 (germline): LGHNA, YNFKEQ. Trimming took 0 bases from V and 1 from J, leaving 9 bases between them. The CDR3: CASSQDRGGQETQYF. The DNA for the CDR3 is TGTGCCAGCAGCCAAGATAGAGGGGGCCAAGAGACCCAGTACTTC.

V is TRBV13 and J is TRBJ2-5; TRBD2 matches 8 bases. CDR1 PRHDT and CDR2 FYEKMQ come from the germline V gene (reference sequence). The CDR3 length is 16 residues. With V trimmed by 4 bases and J by 5 bases, 12 bases remained unmatched. The CDR3 loop reads CASSYRGLGLGETQYF. Here the CDR3 DNA reads TGTGCCAGCAGCTACCGGGGACTAGGCCTGGGGGAGACCCAGTACTTC.

The chain employs TRBV11-3 and TRBJ2-1, with 8 bases fitting TRBD1. Germline values: CDR1 SGHNT, CDR2 YENEEA. The CDR3 is made up of 15 amino acids. V was pared by 0 bases and J by 13 bases, with 11 bases of the junction left unmatched. In DNA form, the CDR3 reads TGTGCCAGCAGCTTAGATGGACAGGGTCGCTACTTACAGTTCTTC. Encoded protein: CASSLDGQGRYLQFF.

The chain joins TRBV5-1 to TRBJ1-4; a possible D gene is TRBD1 (6 bases). Looked up from germline, CDR1 is SGHRS and CDR2 is YFSETQ. There are 14 residues in the CDR3. V lost 5 bases, J lost 5 bases, and 13 bases lay in between. This chain's CDR3 is CASRSGTPNEKLFF. The CDR3 DNA reads as TGCGCCAGCAGGTCCGGGACACCCAATGAAAAACTGTTTTTT.

There are many counts of this clonotype. The V call is TRBV29-1, the J call TRBJ1-5; unclear D gene. This CDR3 comprises 12 residues. With 6 bases removed from V and 0 bases from J, the gap between germline ends came to 6 bases. Germline loops: CDR1 SQVTM, CDR2 ANQGSEA. The DNA of the CDR3 is TGCAGCGTGGGCGGTAGCAATCAGCCCCAGCATTTT. Protein sequence: CSVGGSNQPQHF.

The chain has TRBV6-2 or TRBV6-3 and TRBJ2-7, with no clear D. This CDR3 has 11 residues. Trimming cost V 7 bases and J 4 bases, with 8 bases left between them. CDR1 is MNHEY, CDR2 SVGEGT, per germline. The CDR3 coding sequence is TGTGCCAGCAACTATCGTTACGAGCAGTACTTC. This sequence encodes CASNYRYEQYF.

The chain joins TRBV28 to TRBJ2-2; D gene uncertain. Per the germline V gene, CDR1 is MDHEN and CDR2 is SYDVKM. Trimming cost V 5 bases and J 0 bases, with 13 bases left between them. The CDR3 length is 16 residues. In nucleotides, the CDR3 is TGTGCCAGCAGTCTCTTGACTCACGCGAACACCGGGGAGCTGTTTTTT. It is translated as CASSLLTHANTGELFF. The full variable domain, with the rest looked up from reference TRBV28 and TRBJ2-2, is DVKVTQSSRYLVKRTGEKVFLECVQDMDHENMFWYRQDPGLGLRLIYFSYDVKMKEKGDIPEGYSVSREKKERFSLILESASTNQTSMYLCASSLLTHANTGELFFGEGSRLTVL.

This clonotype has only a few counts. The rearrangement uses TRBV20-1 and TRBJ2-7; D might be TRBD2 (5 bases). Germline CDR1 is DFQATT and CDR2 is SNEGSKA (reference sequence). The CDR3 has 13 residues. Trimming removed 6 bases at V and 0 bases at J, with 12 bases between. CDR3 sequence reads: CSALVRDSYEQYV. CDR3 DNA sequence: TGCAGTGCCCTCGTCCGGGACTCCTACGAGCAGTACGTC.

V gene TRBV4-3 combines with J gene TRBJ2-3; 8 bases match TRBD2. Germline assignment: CDR1 LGHNA and CDR2 YSLEER. This CDR3 comprises 17 residues. With 0 bases clipped from V and 2 bases from J, the junction kept 7 bases outside the gene matches. In nucleotides, the CDR3 is TGCGCCAGCAGCCAAGACGGAACACTAGCGGCCACAGATACGCAGTATTTT. It is translated as CASSQDGTLAATDTQYF.

V usage is TRBV5-1 and J usage is TRBJ2-6, with 13 nucleotides matching TRBD2. J was trimmed by 0 bases and V by 4 bases; bases with no gene match: 7. There are 19 residues in the CDR3. The germline V gene has CDR1 SGHRS and CDR2 YFSETQ. CDR3 residues: CASSHVLAGGPSGANVLTF. The CDR3 DNA is TGCGCCAGCAGCCACGTACTAGCGGGAGGGCCCTCTGGGGCCAACGTCCTGACTTTC.

The rearrangement links TRBV20-1 to TRBJ2-7; weak D call: TRBD1 (6 bases). V was shortened by 6 bases and J by 3 bases, with 18 bases between the two germline ends. Germline CDR1 reads DFQATT; CDR2 reads SNEGSKA (reference sequence). The CDR3 is 14 residues long. CDR3 protein: CSAPTGRTDYEQYF. DNA for the CDR3: TGCAGTGCGCCTACCGGCAGGACAGACTACGAGCAGTACTTC.

This clonotype showed up just once. This chain uses TRBV5-6 with TRBJ2-7; 8 bases match TRBD2. The germline CDR1 and CDR2 sequences are SGHDT and YYEEEE. V lost 2 bases to trimming and J lost 2 bases; unmatched junction nucleotides: 6. The CDR3 extends over 15 amino acids. The CDR3 loop is CASSFTGGLAYEQYF. Written as DNA, the CDR3 is TGTGCCAGCAGCTTTACGGGAGGGCTCGCCTACGAGCAGTACTTC.

CDR3 DNA: TGTGCCAGCTCACCCCTTCTAGCGGGAGGGCCCCACGAGCAGTACTTC. This translates into CASSPLLAGGPHEQYF. The chain recombines TRBV18 with TRBJ2-7; 12 bases map to TRBD2. With V trimmed by 3 bases and J by 5 bases, 8 bases remained unmatched. Germline V gives CDR1 KGHSH, CDR2 LQKENI. The CDR3 extends over 16 amino acids.

DNA for the CDR3: TGTGCCAGCAGATCTACCGGGACGACTACCCATGGCTACACCTTC. It encodes CASRSTGTTTHGYTF. The V call is TRBV12-3 or TRBV12-4, the J call TRBJ1-2; a weak D match, TRBD1 (5 bases). This CDR3 has 15 amino acids. V was cut by 6 bases and J by 6 bases, with 20 bases left in between.

This chain connects TRBV11-1 to TRBJ2-3; D is perhaps TRBD2 (5 bases). The ends were cut back, 3 bases at V and 4 bases at J, with 23 bases in the middle. CDR3 size: 18 residues. Germline V gives CDR1 SGHAT, CDR2 FQDESV (reference sequence). CDR3 in amino acids: CASSLPWREGMPSDTQYF. The CDR3 bases are TGTGCCAGCAGCTTGCCCTGGCGTGAGGGTATGCCGTCAGATACGCAGTATTTT.

Written as DNA, the CDR3 is TGTGCCAGCAACAAGGCGCGTGGGGCCAACGTCCTGACTTTC. It yields the protein CASNKARGANVLTF. This chain connects TRBV9 to TRBJ2-6, with D uncertain. Per germline, CDR1 SGDLS and CDR2 YYNGEE. V lost 6 bases, J lost 3 bases, and 10 bases lay in between. The CDR3 runs to 14 residues.